These 30 T cell receptor beta chains were all obtained from the same sample, sequenced in a study of blood T cell repertoires in COVID-19. Using immunoSEQ multiplex PCR, the repertoire was profiled, and TCRdb retains in-frame clones only, with some absent. The repertoire holds some 97,000 clones, roughly nine tenths seen once, with less than 2% in the top ten. The specimen was peripheral blood. These receptors came from a man in his fifties or sixties with acute or convalescent COVID-19.

The chain has TRBV7-2 and TRBJ2-5; the match to TRBD2 covers 10 bases. The CDR3 is 16 residues long. Germline V gives CDR1 SGHTA, CDR2 FQGNSA. The V and J ends lost 1 base and 5 bases, in that order; junction bases with no gene match: 7. The CDR3 DNA reads as TGTGCCAGCAGCTTAGTTAGGGGACTAGCGTCGGAGACCCAGTACTTC. Amino acid sequence: CASSLVRGLASETQYF.

This clone was recorded only once. The chain carries TRBV7-6 and TRBJ2-6; no definite D call. The CDR3 extends over 20 amino acids. Trimming pared 0 bases from V and 0 bases from J, leaving 18 bases between. Germline lookup yields CDR1 SGHVS and CDR2 FNYEAQ. The CDR3 loop is CASSLAIPKTVPSGANVLTF. In DNA form, the CDR3 reads TGTGCCAGCAGCTTAGCGATCCCCAAGACTGTCCCCTCTGGGGCCAACGTCCTGACTTTC.

This rearrangement joins TRBV20-1 to TRBJ1-1; D remains ambiguous. Germline CDR1 is DFQATT and CDR2 is SNEGSKA (reference sequence). The CDR3 extends over 14 amino acids. V lost 3 bases, J lost 0 bases, and 11 bases lay in between. CDR3 in DNA: TGCAGTGCTAGTATTTACACCTTGAACACTGAAGCTTTCTTT. Protein product: CSASIYTLNTEAFF.

V and J are TRBV9 and TRBJ2-1, with 7 bases aligning to TRBD1. Germline trimming cut 4 bases from V and 4 bases from J; bases unmatched to any gene: 5. The V gene's germline CDR1 is SGDLS and CDR2 YYNGEE. The CDR3 is made up of 14 amino acids. DNA for the CDR3: TGTGCCAGCAGCATCCGGGACAGTTACAATGAGCAGTTCTTC. It specifies CASSIRDSYNEQFF.

The chain has TRBV5-1 and TRBJ1-5; 9 bases are a match to TRBD1. This CDR3 contains 15 residues. V lost 4 bases to trimming and J lost 3 bases; unmatched junction nucleotides: 5. Germline V gene sequence: CDR1 SGHRS, CDR2 YFSETQ. CDR3 bases: TGCGCCAGCAGCCTGGGGGACAGGGTCAATCAGCCCCAGCATTTT. Protein product: CASSLGDRVNQPQHF.

The chain combines TRBV7-9 with TRBJ1-1; D is ambiguous. Germline CDR1 reads SEHNR; CDR2 reads FQNEAQ (reference sequence). The CDR3 has 14 amino acids. Trimming cost V 6 bases and J 1 base, with 12 bases left between them. The CDR3 nucleotides are TGTGCCAGCAGTCCTATTTGGGCGAACACTGAAGCTTTCTTT. Amino acid sequence: CASSPIWANTEAFF.

The chain uses TRBV6-5 and TRBJ1-6, with 9 bases that match TRBD1. Losses at the gene ends were 6 bases for V and 12 bases for J; bases not matched to a gene: 12. The CDR3 loop spans 15 amino acids. Per germline, CDR1 MNHEY and CDR2 SVGAGI. The CDR3 DNA is TGTGCCAGCAGATATGGGACAGGGACGAACGGACCCCTCCACTTT. Translating gives CASRYGTGTNGPLHF.

The rearrangement joins TRBV5-8 to TRBJ1-2, with 8 positions matching TRBD1. This CDR3 is 14 amino acids long. Trimming took 4 bases from V and 3 from J; bases not matched to a gene: 5. Germline V gene sequence: CDR1 SGHTS, CDR2 YDEGEE. This chain's CDR3 is CASSADRVHYGYTF. The CDR3 DNA reads as TGTGCCAGCAGCGCGGACAGGGTTCACTATGGCTACACCTTC.

This chain connects TRBV4-2 to TRBJ1-1; 9 bases fit TRBD1. The CDR3 covers 15 residues. CDR1 is LGHNA and CDR2 is YNFKEQ in the germline V gene. Germline trimming cut 4 bases from V and 5 bases from J; bases unmatched to any gene: 8. CDR3 in DNA: TGTGCCAGCAGCCCAAGCCGGGACAGGGCAACTGAAGCTTTCTTT. Translated, it gives CASSPSRDRATEAFF.

CDR3 DNA sequence: TGTGCCAGCAGTGCGGGACAGGGCCGCGCACCCCTCCACTTT. Translating it yields CASSAGQGRAPLHF. The chain couples TRBV25-1 to TRBJ1-6; 9 positions match TRBD1. Germline CDR1 reads MGHDK; CDR2 reads SYGVNS. The CDR3 loop spans 14 amino acids. After removal of 4 bases from V and 11 bases from J, the junction contained 6 bases not matched to a gene.

This clone was seen a single time. This chain links TRBV11-1 with TRBJ2-7; 7 nucleotides match TRBD2. The V segment lost 5 bases and the J segment 3 bases; nucleotides outside the gene matches: 13. There are 16 residues in the CDR3. Germline CDR1 SGHAT, CDR2 FQDESV (reference sequence). Written as DNA, the CDR3 is TGTGCCAGCAGCCAGAGTTCACTCGGGGGGAACTACGAGCAGTACTTC. As protein: CASSQSSLGGNYEQYF.

CDR3: CASSLVSGELFF. CDR3 coding DNA: TGTGCCAGCAGCTTGGTTAGCGGGGAGCTGTTTTTT. The V call is TRBV5-6, the J call TRBJ2-2, with D hard to call. This CDR3 region has 12 residues. The V gene's germline CDR1 is SGHDT and CDR2 YYEEEE. V dropped 0 bases and J dropped 7 bases, with 4 bases sitting between them.

The chain is built from TRBV3-1 (or the pseudogene TRBV3-2) and TRBJ1-2, with a possible D match to TRBD1 (6 bases). V lost 4 bases and J 2 bases, leaving 20 bases between the germline ends. Per the germline V gene, CDR1 is LGHDT and CDR2 is YNNKEL (reference sequence). This CDR3 has 17 residues. The CDR3 sequence: CASSLLSSTGLNYGYTF. In DNA, the CDR3 is TGTGCCAGCAGCCTCCTCTCATCGACAGGTCTAAACTATGGCTACACCTTC.

V gene TRBV5-1 combines with J gene TRBJ1-2, with D unresolved. V was shortened by 0 bases and J by 0 bases, with 6 bases between the two germline ends. The length of the CDR3 is 14 residues. Germline CDR1 is SGHRS and CDR2 is YFSETQ. Written as DNA, the CDR3 is TGCGCCAGCAGCTTGGGGGCTACTAACTATGGCTACACCTTC. This gives the protein CASSLGATNYGYTF.

V is TRBV18 and J is TRBJ2-6, with D perhaps matching TRBD1 (6 bases). Trimming left V 4 bases short and J 2 bases short, with 24 bases between. The V gene's germline CDR1 is KGHSH and CDR2 LQKENI. The CDR3 totals 20 residues. The CDR3 nucleotides are TGTGCCAGCTCACTCCTAGATCGGCCGTTACAGGGAGCTGGGGCCAACGTCCTGACTTTC. Its translation is CASSLLDRPLQGAGANVLTF.

V usage is TRBV6-5 and J usage is TRBJ1-2; no clear D. CDR3 length: 13 amino acids. With 6 bases removed from V and 3 bases from J, the gap between germline ends came to 11 bases. Germline CDR1 is MNHEY and CDR2 is SVGAGI. This CDR3 is CASRPTQHYGYTF. In DNA, the CDR3 is TGTGCCAGCAGGCCTACACAGCACTATGGCTACACCTTC.

V and J are TRBV12-3 or TRBV12-4 and TRBJ1-1; no firm D call. Trimming pared 5 bases from V and 1 base from J, leaving 8 bases between. The CDR3 consists of 13 residues. The DNA for the CDR3 is TGTGCCAGCAGTATACAAAGGAACACTGAAGCTTTCTTT. It translates to CASSIQRNTEAFF.

This chain joins TRBV7-2 and TRBJ2-3; 7 nucleotides agree with TRBD1. CDR1 and CDR2 from the germline V gene are SGHTA and FQGNSA. CDR3 size: 14 residues. V gave up 3 bases and J gave up 0 bases; unmatched junction bases: 0. The CDR3 region has the DNA TGTGCCAGCAGCTTGGACAGGAGCACAGATACGCAGTATTTT. Translated, it gives CASSLDRSTDTQYF.

V usage is TRBV6-5 and J usage is TRBJ1-2; possible D gene TRBD1, 5 bases. The germline V gene has CDR1 MNHEY and CDR2 SVGAGI. CDR3 length: 15 amino acids. Between the trimmed V and J ends, which lost 2 bases and 8 bases, there was a span of 18 bases. In nucleotides, the CDR3 is TGTGCCAGCAGTTACCGAACGGGGGGGTCGGAGGGCTACACCTTC. This codes for CASSYRTGGSEGYTF.

This chain uses TRBV7-9 with TRBJ2-1; possible D gene TRBD2, 5 bases. V was cut by 3 bases and J by 5 bases, with 5 bases left in between. In germline, CDR1 is SEHNR, CDR2 FQNEAQ (reference sequence). The CDR3 has 12 residues. The CDR3: CASSFGNNEQFF. CDR3 DNA sequence: TGTGCCAGCAGCTTCGGGAACAATGAGCAGTTCTTC.

With regard to this clone: At the DNA level, this CDR3 is encoded by other sequences in the same sample as well. The chain links TRBV5-1 to TRBJ1-1; 9 bases match TRBD1. With 3 bases clipped from V and 3 bases from J, the junction kept 3 bases outside the gene matches. CDR1 and CDR2 from the germline V gene are SGHRS and YFSETQ. The CDR3 loop spans 14 amino acids. CDR3 nucleotides: TGCGCCAGCAGCTCTGACAGGGGGGACACTGAAGCTTTCTTT. As protein: CASSSDRGDTEAFF.

CDR3 in amino acids: CSASPSRQGGTEAFF. Written as DNA, the CDR3 is TGCAGTGCTAGTCCCAGCCGGCAGGGAGGCACTGAAGCTTTCTTT. The chain employs TRBV20-1 and TRBJ1-1; TRBD1 might be the D (5 bases). The germline V gene has CDR1 DFQATT and CDR2 SNEGSKA (reference sequence). The CDR3 runs to 15 residues. Trimming removed 3 bases from V and 4 bases from J, with 18 bases in between.

The chain combines TRBV10-3 with TRBJ2-2; a weak D match, TRBD2 (6 bases). V was pared by 6 bases and J by 1 base, with 12 bases between. Per germline, CDR1 ENHRY and CDR2 SYGVKD. The CDR3 loop spans 15 amino acids. The CDR3 coding sequence is TGTGCCATCAGGACCGGGGGAGGGAACACCGGGGAGCTGTTTTTT. Its protein is CAIRTGGGNTGELFF.

The chain links TRBV5-6 to TRBJ2-1; no firm D call. Trimming took 4 bases from V and 8 from J, leaving 10 bases between them. The germline CDR1 and CDR2 sequences are SGHDT and YYEEEE. The CDR3 spans 12 residues. The CDR3: CASSPQIDEQFF. CDR3 nucleotides: TGTGCCAGCAGCCCCCAGATCGATGAGCAGTTCTTC.

The rearrangement links TRBV29-1 to TRBJ2-1; a possible D gene is TRBD2 (5 bases). V lost 1 base to trimming and J lost 4 bases, with 11 bases between them. Germline V lookup: CDR1 SQVTM, CDR2 ANQGSEA. This CDR3 contains 14 residues. CDR3 DNA: TGCAGCGTTGAAGGGACTGAGAGGTACAATGAGCAGTTCTTC. It specifies CSVEGTERYNEQFF.

The V call is TRBV7-6, the J call TRBJ2-1; 8 bases line up with TRBD2. With V trimmed by 2 bases and J by 0 bases, 0 bases remained unmatched. The CDR3 is 15 amino acids. The germline V gene encodes CDR1 SGHVS and CDR2 FNYEAQ. CDR3 DNA sequence: TGTGCCAGCAGCTTAAGCGGGAGCTCCTACAATGAGCAGTTCTTC. This codes for CASSLSGSSYNEQFF. Full variable domain (remainder filled in from reference TRBV7-6 and TRBJ2-1): GAGVSQSPRYKVTKRGQDVALRCDPISGHVSLYWYRQALGQGPEFLTYFNYEAQQDKSGLPNDRFSAERPEGSISTLTIQRTEQRDSAMYRCASSLSGSSYNEQFFGPGTRLTVL.

This chain uses TRBV5-1 with TRBJ1-6; 7 bases fit TRBD1. Germline CDR1 is SGHRS and CDR2 is YFSETQ. V shed 3 bases, J shed 8 bases, and the junction held 5 bases outside the gene matches. This CDR3 has 14 amino acids. The CDR3 region is CASSWTGGDSPLHF. DNA for the CDR3: TGCGCCAGCAGCTGGACAGGAGGGGATTCACCCCTCCACTTT.

The rearrangement uses TRBV6-5 and TRBJ2-3; 11 positions match TRBD1. Trimming at V came to 4 bases and at J to 7 bases, leaving 4 bases not matched to a gene. Germline V gene lookup returns CDR1 MNHEY and CDR2 SVGAGI. This CDR3 region has 14 residues. CDR3 region: CASSWTGGRNTQYF. In nucleotides, the CDR3 is TGTGCCAGCAGTTGGACAGGGGGCAGGAATACGCAGTATTTT.

This clone was counted a single time. The chain is built from TRBV21-1 and TRBJ1-2; TRBD1, the table's D call, was not compared with the DNA. TRBV21-1 is listed as a pseudogene. This CDR3 is built from 18 residues. The CDR3 region has the DNA TGTGCCAGCAGCTCAAGATCGGTTAGGGGAATACCTGGCTATGGCTACACCTTC. It encodes CASSSRSVRGIPGYGYTF.

The V call is TRBV10-3, the J call TRBJ1-2; TRBD1 aligns across 8 bases. J was trimmed by 6 bases and V by 10 bases; bases with no gene match: 10. Germline assignment: CDR1 ENHRY and CDR2 SYGVKD. The CDR3 length is 13 residues. The CDR3: CASSEAGGDGYTF. CDR3 DNA: TGTGCCAGCAGCGAGGCAGGGGGCGATGGCTACACCTTC.